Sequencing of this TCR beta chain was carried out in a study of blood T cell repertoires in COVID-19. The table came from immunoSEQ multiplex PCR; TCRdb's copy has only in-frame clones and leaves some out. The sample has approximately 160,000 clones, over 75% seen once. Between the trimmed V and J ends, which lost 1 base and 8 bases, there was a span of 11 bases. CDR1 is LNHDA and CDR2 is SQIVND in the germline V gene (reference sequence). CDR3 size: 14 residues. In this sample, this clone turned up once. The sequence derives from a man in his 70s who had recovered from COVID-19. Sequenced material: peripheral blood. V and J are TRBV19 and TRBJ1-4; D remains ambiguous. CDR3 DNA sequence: TGTGCCAGTAGTATAGCTACCGGGAAGGAAAAACTGTTTTTT. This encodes CASSIATGKEKLFF.